The T cell receptor (beta chain) under discussion was sequenced for a study of blood T cell repertoires in COVID-19. Study-level information: Both acute and convalescent COVID-19 samples were obtained from the United States, Italy and Spain.

Methods used by the authors: Cell counts per sample came from amplifying reference gene primers. Sequencing was performed with immunoSEQ multiplex PCR; in TCRdb, only in-frame clones are kept and a portion is missing. V, J and clone size derive from that table, while D and trimming were established from the DNA sequence. The sample includes 100,000 or so clones, roughly 85% seen only once; the top ten take 2% to 2.5%. J lost 0 bases, V lost 5 bases, and 8 bases had no gene match. Germline CDR1 and CDR2: SNHLY and FYNNEI. The CDR3 consists of 17 residues. The clonotype comes from a human donor in a cohort sampled during active COVID-19. Input material: peripheral blood. The genes are TRBV2 and TRBJ1-5; 9 nucleotides align to TRBD1. CDR3 region: CASSQEWGQGSNQPQHF. The CDR3 nucleotides read TGTGCCAGCAGTCAAGAATGGGGACAGGGTAGCAATCAGCCCCAGCATTTT.